These T cell receptor beta chains were read from a single sample in a study of blood T cell repertoires in COVID-19. This table comes from immunoSEQ multiplex PCR, and its TCRdb copy is limited to in-frame clones, with some not included. The table shows 150,000 to 250,000 clones, with 80% to 90% occurring only once. Sequencing input: PBMCs or T cells enriched from blood (not recorded which). The source is a man aged 35 to 55 who had recovered from COVID-19. The CDR3 runs from the conserved cysteine through the conserved F or W. Fields, in order: J gene, V gene, CDR3 length, clone size, D gene, CDR3 DNA, CDR3 protein. A D gene is named only where the DNA matches it firmly. Clone size is stated in some rows and not others, as once, few, many or a class when expanded.

>TRBJ1-1|TRBV7-2|14|.|.
TGTGCCAGCTCCCCTTCCCGACAGAACACTGAAGCTTTCTTT
CASSPSRQNTEAFF
>TRBJ1-5|TRBV7-6|17|.|TRBD1
TGTGCCAGCAGCGCACACAGGGGGATAGTGTCCAATCAGCCCCAGCATTTT
CASSAHRGIVSNQPQHF
>TRBJ1-1|TRBV5-8|15|.|.
TGTGCCAGCAGCAATGGGGACATCTTGAACACTGAAGCTTTCTTT
CASSNGDILNTEAFF
>TRBJ1-6|TRBV30|17|.|.
TGTGCCTGGAGAACTCAACAGGGTGTTTGGGGTAATTCACCCCTCCACTTT
CAWRTQQGVWGNSPLHF
>TRBJ2-7|TRBV2|15|.|.
TGTGCCAGCACCGTGGGGGAGACAGGGGACTACGGGCAGTACTTC
CASTVGETGDYGQYF
>TRBJ2-1|TRBV5-5|14|.|.
TGTGCCAGCAGCTTATCCAGCTCCTACAATGAGCAGTTCTTC
CASSLSSSYNEQFF
>TRBJ2-7|TRBV4-3|16|.|TRBD2
TGCGCCAGCAGCCAAGGTCCATCTAGCGGAACCTACGAGCAGTACTTC
CASSQGPSSGTYEQYF
>TRBJ2-7|TRBV19|15|.|TRBD1
TGTGCCAGTAGTATATCCGGGACAGGGTCCTACGAGCAGTACTTC
CASSISGTGSYEQYF
>TRBJ1-1|TRBV18|14|once|.
TGTGCCAGCTCACCCCGGGATCGCACAACTGAAGCTTTCTTT
CASSPRDRTTEAFF
>TRBJ1-1|TRBV5-1|14|few|.
TGCGCCAGCAGCTCACAGGTGGTGAACACTGAAGCTTTCTTT
CASSSQVVNTEAFF
>TRBJ2-7|TRBV28|15|few|TRBD2
TGTGCCAGCACCTCGAGTGGGACTAGCCTCTACGAGCAGTACTTC
CASTSSGTSLYEQYF
>TRBJ2-1|TRBV28|11|.|.
TGTGCCAGCAGTTCGAGCGGTGAGCAGTTCTTC
CASSSSGEQFF
>TRBJ1-2|TRBV28|14|.|TRBD1
TGTGCCAGCAGTCTCTTGACAGGGAACTATGGCTACACCTTC
CASSLLTGNYGYTF
>TRBJ2-7|TRBV2|12|.|.
TGTGCCAGCAGTGGGAGAGGGTACGAGCAGTACTTC
CASSGRGYEQYF
>TRBJ2-5|TRBV2|12|.|.
TGTGCCAGCAGTGTGAGGTGGGAGACCCAGTACTTC
CASSVRWETQYF
>TRBJ2-1|TRBV9|15|.|TRBD2
TGTGCCAGCAGCGTACGGCGGGAGTATTTCTATGAGCAGTTCTTC
CASSVRREYFYEQFF
>TRBJ2-7|TRBV7-2|14|.|TRBD1
TGTGCCAGCCTCCGGGCCCGGGACAGCCACGAGCAGTACTTC
CASLRARDSHEQYF
>TRBJ1-1|TRBV2|13|.|.
TGTGCCAGCAGCTATACAGCAAACACTGAAGCTTTCTTT
CASSYTANTEAFF
>TRBJ2-4|TRBV6-1|14|.|.
TGTGCCAGCAGTGAGCGGGGGCTTGGGGACATTCAGTACTTC
CASSERGLGDIQYF
>TRBJ1-2|TRBV6-5|15|.|.
TGTGCCAGCAGTTACTCCGTCAGCGGATACTATGGCTACACCTTC
CASSYSVSGYYGYTF
>TRBJ2-5|TRBV21-1|14|.|.
TGTGCCAGCAGCAAGGGACTTACCAAAGAGACCCAGTACTTC
CASSKGLTKETQYF
>TRBJ2-5|TRBV11-2|17|.|.
TGTGCCAGCAGCTCCCGGGGAGGGGGGTACAGACAAGAGACCCAGTACTTC
CASSSRGGGYRQETQYF
>TRBJ1-5|TRBV28|16|.|.
TGTGCCAGCAGTCCCCCATGGGGGGGAGGCAATCAGCCCCAGCATTTT
CASSPPWGGGNQPQHF
>TRBJ1-6|TRBV28|12|.|.
TGTGCCAGCAACACAGCTGGTTCACCCCTCCACTTT
CASNTAGSPLHF
>TRBJ2-1|TRBV3-1/TRBV3-2|14|.|.
TGTGCCAGCAGCCTTCGAGGGTCCTACAATGAGCAGTTCTTC
CASSLRGSYNEQFF
>TRBJ2-5|TRBV7-9|14|.|TRBD1
TGTGCCAGCAGCCTTAGGACAGGAGGTGAGACCCAGTACTTC
CASSLRTGGETQYF